A single sample gave rise to the 30 T cell receptor beta chains below, sequenced in a study of graft-versus-host responses after intestinal transplantation. Graft-derived tissue was subjected to processing to liberate intraepithelial and lamina propria lymphocytes. TCRdb's table, derived via immunoSEQ multiplex PCR, lists solely in-frame clones and lacks some. The sample has a few thousand clones, 72% seen once; the top ten hold roughly a tenth. The sequencing here drew on ileum tissue, taken 1,000 to 1,300 days after intestinal transplantation. All receptors come from a human patient who received an intestinal transplant, so some T cells may come from the graft donor.

The genes are TRBV5-6 and TRBJ1-4; 7 nucleotides match TRBD1. The CDR3 is 17 amino acids. V trimming: 0 bases; J trimming: 0 bases; junction bases outside the gene matches: 5. Germline CDR1 reads SGHDT; CDR2 reads YYEEEE. CDR3 sequence reads: CASSLVGQSATNEKLFF. The DNA for the CDR3 is TGTGCCAGCAGCTTGGTGGGACAGAGTGCAACTAATGAAAAACTGTTTTTT.

The chain employs TRBV4-3 and TRBJ1-4, with D unresolved. CDR1 is LGHNA and CDR2 is YSLEER in the germline V gene. Deletions cut 4 bases from V and 0 bases from J, with 9 bases between. This CDR3 comprises 15 residues. In DNA, the CDR3 is TGCGCCAGCAGCCCGACATTCGCAACTAATGAAAAACTGTTTTTT. Its protein is CASSPTFATNEKLFF.

This chain links TRBV11-3 with TRBJ2-1; no clear D gene. Germline lookup yields CDR1 SGHNT and CDR2 YENEEA. CDR3 length: 12 residues. The V and J ends lost 4 bases and 4 bases respectively, with 5 bases between them. The CDR3 sequence is CASSSVYNEQFF. The CDR3 region has the DNA TGTGCCAGCAGCTCCGTTTACAATGAGCAGTTCTTC.

V gene TRBV7-8 combines with J gene TRBJ1-4, with unresolved D. V shed 2 bases and J shed 0 bases, with 10 bases lying between them. CDR1 SGHVS and CDR2 FQNEAQ come from the germline V gene. CDR3 length: 16 residues. The CDR3 coding sequence is TGTGCCAGCAGCTTACGATCGGTAGCAACTAATGAAAAACTGTTTTTT. This encodes CASSLRSVATNEKLFF.

The chain carries TRBV6-6 and TRBJ2-3; D gene uncertain. This CDR3 has 12 amino acids. V dropped 2 bases and J dropped 7 bases, with 7 bases sitting between them. The germline V gene has CDR1 MNHNY and CDR2 SVGAGI (reference sequence). The CDR3 DNA sequence: TGTGCCAGCAGTTACAGGCTATATACGCAGTATTTT. This translates into CASSYRLYTQYF.

The chain's CDR3 is CASSLGGGLVEQFF. Written as DNA, the CDR3 is TGTGCCAGCAGCTTAGGCGGGGGGTTAGTTGAGCAGTTCTTC. This chain uses TRBV11-2 with TRBJ2-1, with TRBD2 identical over 8 bases. Per germline, CDR1 SGHAT and CDR2 FQNNGV. The V segment lost 1 base and the J segment 9 bases; nucleotides outside the gene matches: 5. This CDR3 contains 14 residues. Full variable domain (rest looked up from reference TRBV11-2 and TRBJ2-1): EAGVAQSPRYKIIEKRQSVAFWCNPISGHATLYWYQQILGQGPKLLIQFQNNGVVDDSQLPKDRFSAERLKGVDSTLKIQPAKLEDSAVYLCASSLGGGLVEQFFGPGTRLTVL.

The J gene is TRBJ1-5, the V gene TRBV11-2, with a possible D match to TRBD1 (6 bases). This CDR3 has 15 amino acids. Germline V CDR1 and CDR2: SGHAT, FQNNGV. V lost 2 bases, J lost 3 bases, and 11 bases lay in between. DNA of the CDR3: TGTGCCAGCAGCTTATTGGACAGTTCCAATCAGCCCCAGCATTTT. Its translation is CASSLLDSSNQPQHF.

The rearrangement uses TRBV28 and TRBJ1-6; no clear D gene. Germline assignment: CDR1 MDHEN and CDR2 SYDVKM. Trimming took off 5 bases at V and 0 bases at J, with 14 bases between the two ends. The CDR3 contains 17 residues. CDR3 bases: TGTGCCAGCAGTCCCCTTGTGTCAAGCTCCTATAATTCACCCCTCCACTTT. As protein: CASSPLVSSSYNSPLHF.

The V and J genes are TRBV7-8 and TRBJ2-5; TRBD2 agrees at 9 bases. Germline trimming cut 2 bases from V and 4 bases from J; bases unmatched to any gene: 2. Looked up from germline, CDR1 is SGHVS and CDR2 is FQNEAQ. The CDR3 is 14 residues long. In DNA form, the CDR3 reads TGTGCCAGCAGCTTAAAACTAGCGGGAGAGACCCAGTACTTC. Translating it yields CASSLKLAGETQYF.

The V call is TRBV27, the J call TRBJ1-5; TRBD1 might be the D (5 bases). CDR1 and CDR2 (germline): MNHEY, SMNVEV (reference sequence). The ends were cut back, 6 bases at V and 6 bases at J, with 12 bases in the middle. There are 13 residues in the CDR3. The CDR3 nucleotides are TGTGCCAGCAGCCTAAAAAGGGGTCAGCCCCAGCATTTT. Translated: CASSLKRGQPQHF.

This clone was seen more than once but under ten times. This chain joins TRBV7-2 and TRBJ2-1; 8 nucleotides match TRBD2. CDR1 is SGHTA, CDR2 FQGNSA, per germline. With 1 base clipped from V and 9 bases from J, the junction kept 5 bases outside the gene matches. This CDR3 is 14 amino acids long. CDR3 nucleotide sequence: TGTGCCAGCAGCTTAGGCGGGGGGTTAGTTGAGCAGTTCTTC. Its protein product is CASSLGGGLVEQFF. Filled out from reference TRBV7-2 and TRBJ2-1, the complete variable domain reads GAGVSQSPSNKVTEKGKDVELRCDPISGHTALYWYRQSLGQGLEFLIYFQGNSAPDKSGLPSDRFSAERTGGSVSTLTIQRTQQEDSAVYLCASSLGGGLVEQFFGPGTRLTVL.

The genes are TRBV2 and TRBJ2-1; no clear D. V lost 6 bases, J lost 9 bases, and 12 bases lay in between. The germline CDR1 and CDR2 sequences are SNHLY and FYNNEI. The CDR3 is made up of 12 amino acids. CDR3 amino acids: CASRQVEIEQFF. The CDR3 DNA is TGTGCCAGCAGGCAGGTCGAAATTGAGCAGTTCTTC. The whole variable domain, remainder taken from reference TRBV2 and TRBJ2-1, is EPEVTQTPSHQVTQMGQEVILRCVPISNHLYFYWYRQILGQKVEFLVSFYNNEISEKSEIFDDQFSVERPDGSNFTLKIRSTKLEDSAMYFCASRQVEIEQFFGPGTRLTVL.

This sequence joins TRBV28 and TRBJ1-2; no clear D gene. This CDR3 contains 15 residues. CDR1 is MDHEN and CDR2 is SYDVKM in the germline V gene. V lost 7 bases and J 5 bases, leaving 20 bases between the germline ends. The chain's CDR3 is CASNGFRVEDYGYTF. CDR3 coding DNA: TGTGCCAGCAATGGCTTCCGGGTGGAGGATTATGGCTACACCTTC.

Note on this clone: The junction shows a germline mismatch at one end, possibly a read error. The gene calls are TRBV7-7 and TRBJ1-6, with unresolved D. Germline V gene lookup returns CDR1 SSHAT and CDR2 FNYEAQ (reference sequence). This CDR3 spans 13 amino acids. The CDR3 DNA reads as TGTGCTAGCAGCTTATCGGCGGGTTCACCCCTCCACTTT. Translation: CASSLSAGSPLHF.

CDR3 bases: TGTGCCAGCAGCTCTTGGGGAAAGGGGGCGGCGGATTCACCCCTCCACTTT. Its protein is CASSSWGKGAADSPLHF. The chain joins TRBV5-5 to TRBJ1-6, with 7 bases identical to TRBD1. Trimming at V came to 3 bases and at J to 8 bases, leaving 14 bases not matched to a gene. Germline assignment: CDR1 SGHKS and CDR2 YYEKEE (reference sequence). The CDR3 runs to 17 residues. Drawing the rest from reference TRBV5-5 and TRBJ1-6, the complete variable domain is DAGVTQSPTHLIKTRGQQVTLRCSPISGHKSVSWYQQVLGQGPQFIFQYYEKEERGRGNFPDRFSARQFPNYSSELNVNALLLGDSALYLCASSSWGKGAADSPLHFGNGTRLTVT.

The table lists this clone with a few counts. This chain connects TRBV28 to TRBJ2-7; the D is unclear. The CDR3 is made up of 10 amino acids. V lost 8 bases and J lost 7, with 9 bases in between. Germline CDR1 and CDR2: MDHEN and SYDVKM. The CDR3 loop reads CASGMREQYF. As DNA, the CDR3 is TGTGCCAGCGGTATGAGGGAGCAGTACTTC.

The rearrangement joins TRBV7-2 to TRBJ2-7; 7 positions agree with TRBD1. The germline CDR1 and CDR2 sequences are SGHTA and FQGNSA. The CDR3 is 14 residues long. J gave up 2 bases and V 5 bases, and 6 bases lay outside the gene matches. CDR3 amino acids: CASSTTGEPYEQYF. CDR3 DNA: TGTGCCAGCAGCACTACAGGGGAACCCTACGAGCAGTACTTC.

The J gene is TRBJ2-6, the V gene TRBV28; D uncertain. The V gene lost 5 bases and the J gene lost 4 bases, with 18 bases spanning the gap. This CDR3 contains 17 residues. Germline-derived CDR1 and CDR2 are MDHEN and SYDVKM. The DNA of the CDR3 is TGTGCCAGCAGTACCCCCCGCCCCCTAGGGGGGGCCAACGTCCTGACTTTC. Translated: CASSTPRPLGGANVLTF.

The genes are TRBV2 and TRBJ2-7, with 8 bases that match TRBD2. The germline gives CDR1 SNHLY, CDR2 FYNNEI. This CDR3 has 18 residues. V was clipped by 10 bases and J by 2 bases; unmatched bases: 22. In DNA form, the CDR3 reads TGTGCCACCGGCTCAACCCACGGGACTAGTTGGGGGCCCTACGAGCAGTACTTC. This codes for CATGSTHGTSWGPYEQYF.

About this clone: The junction departs from germline at one end; a sequencing error may be responsible. The genes are TRBV2 and TRBJ1-2; TRBD1 might be the D (6 bases). Germline lookup yields CDR1 SNHLY and CDR2 FYNNEI. CDR3 size: 15 residues. The CDR3 DNA is TGTGCCAGCAGCGAAGACCGACAGGTAGTTGATGGCTACACCTTC. It codes for CASSEDRQVVDGYTF.

This clone has more than one count but fewer than ten. This chain links TRBV11-2 with TRBJ1-4; perhaps TRBD1 as D (5 bases). This CDR3 comprises 15 residues. Trimming took off 5 bases at V and 0 bases at J, with 10 bases between the two ends. Per the germline V gene, CDR1 is SGHAT and CDR2 is FQNNGV. The CDR3 loop is CASSRDSATNEKLFF. The CDR3 DNA sequence: TGTGCCAGCAGCCGTGACAGTGCAACTAATGAAAAACTGTTTTTT.

The rearrangement joins TRBV7-9 to TRBJ1-3; 10 nucleotides align to TRBD1. J gave up 4 bases and V 6 bases, and 6 bases lay outside the gene matches. The CDR3 is made up of 15 amino acids. Per germline, CDR1 SEHNR and CDR2 FQNEAQ (reference sequence). This CDR3 reads CASRQTGGSGNTIYF. The CDR3 nucleotides read TGTGCCAGCAGACAGACAGGGGGCTCCGGAAACACCATATATTTT. Filled out from reference TRBV7-9 and TRBJ1-3, the complete variable domain reads DTGVSQNPRHKITKRGQNVTFRCDPISEHNRLYWYRQTLGQGPEFLTYFQNEAQLEKSRLLSDRFSAERPKGSFSTLEIQRTEQGDSAMYLCASRQTGGSGNTIYFGEGSWLTVV.

The rearrangement joins TRBV27 to TRBJ2-1; 13 nucleotides match TRBD2. V shed 4 bases, J shed 3 bases, and the junction held 6 bases outside the gene matches. CDR3 size: 17 residues. The germline V gene encodes CDR1 MNHEY and CDR2 SMNVEV (reference sequence). This chain's CDR3 is CASSSIRTSGGYNEQFF. The CDR3 coding sequence is TGTGCCAGCAGTTCTATCCGGACTAGCGGGGGCTACAATGAGCAGTTCTTC.

J is TRBJ2-7 and V is TRBV27; possible D gene TRBD1, 7 bases. Trimming removed 5 bases from V and 2 bases from J, with 13 bases in between. The CDR3 is 14 amino acids. CDR1 and CDR2 (germline): MNHEY, SMNVEV (reference sequence). The CDR3 reads CASSPAGQPYEQYF. The DNA for the CDR3 is TGTGCCAGCAGTCCCGCGGGACAGCCCTACGAGCAGTACTTC.

The chain has TRBV6-1 and TRBJ2-2, with 10 bases fitting TRBD2. Germline trimming cut 1 base from V and 4 bases from J; bases unmatched to any gene: 9. CDR1 is MNHNS, CDR2 SASEGT, per germline. The CDR3 extends over 18 amino acids. The CDR3 DNA is TGTGCCAGCAGTGAAGTCCTCCTAGCGGGAGCAAGCACCGGGGAGCTGTTTTTT. Translated, it gives CASSEVLLAGASTGELFF.

The J gene is TRBJ1-6, the V gene TRBV7-2; perhaps TRBD1 as D (5 bases). CDR1 SGHTA and CDR2 FQGNSA come from the germline V gene. The CDR3 runs to 15 residues. The V end lost 7 bases, the J end lost 7 bases, and 17 bases lay between the germline ends. CDR3 sequence reads: CASTSTQGVNSPLHF. The CDR3 DNA reads as TGTGCCAGCACCTCAACCCAGGGCGTAAATTCACCCCTCCACTTT.

The rearrangement uses TRBV27 and TRBJ2-3, with D tentatively TRBD2 (5 bases). V lost 6 bases, J lost 0 bases, and 13 bases lay in between. Germline CDR1 reads MNHEY; CDR2 reads SMNVEV (reference sequence). The CDR3 totals 15 residues. Here the CDR3 DNA reads TGTGCCAGCAGCCGAGCGGAGGCTAGCACAGATACGCAGTATTTT. It encodes CASSRAEASTDTQYF.

This chain's CDR3 is CASSGMDSLYGYTF. In DNA, the CDR3 is TGTGCCAGTAGTGGGATGGACAGCCTCTATGGCTACACCTTC. The chain recombines TRBV19 with TRBJ1-2, with TRBD1 as a possible D gene (6 bases). Trimming stripped 5 bases from V and 4 bases from J, with 14 bases between. The V gene's germline CDR1 is LNHDA and CDR2 SQIVND (reference sequence). The CDR3 runs to 14 residues.

The sample holds a few counts of this clone. The CDR3 DNA reads as TGTGCCAGCAGCTTGGGATTGGATAGGAGGTGGGGAACCCCGGCCCTCCACTTT. Its translation is CASSLGLDRRWGTPALHF. The chain combines TRBV5-6 with TRBJ1-6; D uncertain. CDR1 is SGHDT, CDR2 YYEEEE, per germline. The CDR3 runs to 18 residues. Trimming stripped 0 bases from V and 14 bases from J, with 27 bases between.

The chain carries TRBV6-1 and TRBJ2-7; possibly TRBD1 or TRBD2 for D (6 bases each). Per the germline V gene, CDR1 is MNHNS and CDR2 is SASEGT. V shed 3 bases and J shed 2 bases, with 11 bases lying between them. This CDR3 comprises 14 residues. CDR3 amino acids: CASSETGAAYEQYF. The DNA for the CDR3 is TGTGCCAGCAGTGAGACGGGGGCCGCCTACGAGCAGTACTTC.